This note documents a single T cell receptor beta chain sequence. The sample originates from a study of shared clonotypes between healthy human individuals. V dropped 6 bases and J dropped 4 bases, with 15 bases sitting between them. CDR1 and CDR2 (germline): SNHLY, FYNNEI. The CDR3 is made up of 14 amino acids. Libraries were prepared by immunoSEQ multiplex PCR; TCRdb keeps only in-frame clonotypes and omits some of them. This sample has roughly 300,000 clones, with about 70% found just once. The J gene is TRBJ1-2, the V gene TRBV2; no clear D gene. Sequencing input: memory CD4+ T cells sorted from blood. This sample's subset: CD45RA-negative fraction. The clonotype comes from a man aged 25-45 years in good health. Here the CDR3 reads CASSPGLPSYGYTF. CDR3 in DNA: TGTGCCAGCAGCCCGGGCCTACCGAGCTATGGCTACACCTTC.